The rows below give T cell receptor beta chains drawn from one sample of a study of cytomegalovirus exposure and HLA in healthy donors. Data came from immunoSEQ multiplex PCR; TCRdb stores just in-frame clones and leaves some out. The sample comprises around 71,000 clones, under 80% of which are singletons, and 12% to 15% rests with the top ten. The sequencing sample was made of PBMCs. The receptor source for this set is a male donor in good health and CMV-seropositive. Both conserved end residues are part of each CDR3. A D gene is named only where the DNA matches it firmly. Part of the rows lack a size; the others show once, few, many or a class for expanded clones.

TGTGCCAGCAGCCCGGGACTAGCGGTGTACAATGAGCAGTTCTTC CASSPGLAVYNEQFF TRBJ2-1 TRBV4-2 . TRBD2
TGTGCCAGCTCATCCTCGGGGTACACTGAAGCTTTCTTT CASSSSGYTEAFF TRBJ1-1 TRBV18 . .
TGCGCCAGCAGCCCGGGACTAGCGGCGACCAATGAGCAGTTCTTC CASSPGLAATNEQFF TRBJ2-1 TRBV5-1 once TRBD2
TGTGCCAGCACCCCCAGGCCAGGGGGCGACTATGGCTACACCTTC CASTPRPGGDYGYTF TRBJ1-2 TRBV21-1 . .
TGTGCCAGCAGCCCAGGACAGGGCTTCGGCTATGGCTACACCTTC CASSPGQGFGYGYTF TRBJ1-2 TRBV7-2 . TRBD1
TGCGCCAGCAGTGCGGACAGACGGGGCTACACCTTC CASSADRRGYTF TRBJ1-2 TRBV10-1 . .
TGTGCCAGCAGTGAGGGGGCCTTGAACACTGAAGCTTTCTTT CASSEGALNTEAFF TRBJ1-1 TRBV6-1 . .
TGTGCCAGCAGTCAAACGGTGGGAGGGCCAGGCGGGGAGCTGTTTTTT CASSQTVGGPGGELFF TRBJ2-2 TRBV7-3 few TRBD2
TGTGCCAGCAGCACCCCCCTGCTAGCGATCACCGGGGAGCTGTTTTTT CASSTPLLAITGELFF TRBJ2-2 TRBV7-2 . .
TGCGCCAGCAGCCAAGGGACAGGGGGGAAAGAAAAACTGTTTTTT CASSQGTGGKEKLFF TRBJ1-4 TRBV4-1 . TRBD1
TGTGCCAGCTCCTCTGAGGGAACTTATGGCTACACCTTC CASSSEGTYGYTF TRBJ1-2 TRBV18 . .
TGTGCCTGGGAGACATCTACCTATGGCTACACCTTC CAWETSTYGYTF TRBJ1-2 TRBV30 few .
TGTGCCAGTAGTCGACAGGGGGCTCGGGAGACCCAGTACTTC CASSRQGARETQYF TRBJ2-5 TRBV19 . TRBD1
TGTGCCAGCAGCGTAGGACTAGTATCCTCAGAGACCCAGTACTTC CASSVGLVSSETQYF TRBJ2-5 TRBV9 few .
TGCGCCAGCAGCATAGAGCAGGGGGTCGCTGAAGCTTTCTTT CASSIEQGVAEAFF TRBJ1-1 TRBV5-1 . TRBD1
TGTGCCATCAGTGGGAGGGCAGAAGAGACCCAGTACTTC CAISGRAEETQYF TRBJ2-5 TRBV10-3 . .
TGTGCCAGCAGTTCAGATTCAGGGTATTCCTATGGCTACACCTTC CASSSDSGYSYGYTF TRBJ1-2 TRBV27 . .
TGTGCCAGTAGAACGGACAGGGTTCAGCCCCAGCATTTT CASRTDRVQPQHF TRBJ1-5 TRBV19 . TRBD1
TGCGCCAGCAGCCCCCGGGAAGGAGTATACGAGCAGTACTTC CASSPREGVYEQYF TRBJ2-7 TRBV5-1 . .
TGTGCCAGCAGTCATTCTCCGGGACTAGCGGGATGGGATGGCAATGAGCAGTTCTTC CASSHSPGLAGWDGNEQFF TRBJ2-1 TRBV2 few TRBD2
TGTGCCTGGAGGGGGACAGGGTCCTACGAGCAGTACTTC CAWRGTGSYEQYF TRBJ2-7 TRBV30 . TRBD1
TGTGCCAGCAGCATAAGACAGGGGGCTACCTATGGCTACACCTTC CASSIRQGATYGYTF TRBJ1-2 TRBV5-5 . TRBD1
TGTGCCAGCAACCACGGGACTAGCACAGATACGCAGTATTTT CASNHGTSTDTQYF TRBJ2-3 TRBV9 large .
TGTGCCAGCAGCACACAGGGAAGGCGGAGTGGCTACACCTTC CASSTQGRRSGYTF TRBJ1-2 TRBV11-2 . .
TGCGCCAGCAGCCAATCGTGGGGGCTCGACTATGGCTACACCTTC CASSQSWGLDYGYTF TRBJ1-2 TRBV4-3 few .
TGTGCCAGCAGGGACGGGACAGGGAAAAGGAGGGCTTTCTTT CASRDGTGKRRAFF TRBJ1-1 TRBV6-5 . TRBD1
TGTGCCAGTAGTCCCCTGGACAGCGTTAATGAAAAACTGTTTTTT CASSPLDSVNEKLFF TRBJ1-4 TRBV19 . .
TGTGCCTGGATGGAACAGGTTAATTCACCCCTCCACTTT CAWMEQVNSPLHF TRBJ1-6 TRBV30 . .
TGTGCCAGCGGGGCAAGGGTAGGGTCCTACGAGCAGTACTTC CASGARVGSYEQYF TRBJ2-7 TRBV6-6 once .
TGCGCCAGCAGTGATCCGGGACTACCAGGCTCCTACGAGCAGTACTTC CASSDPGLPGSYEQYF TRBJ2-7 TRBV10-2 . TRBD2
TGTGCCAGCAGCCCGCAGACAGGGGGCGACGAGACCCAGTACTTC CASSPQTGGDETQYF TRBJ2-5 TRBV13 once TRBD1
TGTGCCAGCAGTAGGGAGTCCTACGAGCAGTACTTC CASSRESYEQYF TRBJ2-7 TRBV6-6 . .
TGTGCCAGCTCACCACGAAAAGGGGCTTCATCCTACGAGCAGTACTTC CASSPRKGASSYEQYF TRBJ2-7 TRBV18 . .
TGTGCCAGCAGTGAAGGGGTTACAGGGGGAAGGAGCCGGACCATATATTTT CASSEGVTGGRSRTIYF TRBJ1-3 TRBV2 once TRBD1
TGTGCCAGCTCACCGGAGTACACCGGGGAGCTGTTTTTT CASSPEYTGELFF TRBJ2-2 TRBV18 . .
TGTGCCAGTAGTATAGGGCCCAGCACAGATACGCAGTATTTT CASSIGPSTDTQYF TRBJ2-3 TRBV19 . .
TGTGCCAGCGGCCGGGACTACAATGAGCAGTTCTTC CASGRDYNEQFF TRBJ2-1 TRBV2 few .
TGTGCCAGCAGTGATACTAGCGTAAGGAGTACTAATACGCAGTATTTT CASSDTSVRSTNTQYF TRBJ2-3 TRBV6-1 . TRBD2
TGTGCCACCAGCCCGAGGGGGGGCTATGGCTACACCTTC CATSPRGGYGYTF TRBJ1-2 TRBV15 . .
TGTGCCAGCTCACCCGGCAGGGATTACTATGGCTACACCTTC CASSPGRDYYGYTF TRBJ1-2 TRBV18 . .
TGTGCCAGTAGTTCGGCAGGGGCTGGAAACACCATATATTTT CASSSAGAGNTIYF TRBJ1-3 TRBV19 . .
TGTGCCAGTAATTTGCAGGGAAGGACAGATACGCAGTATTTT CASNLQGRTDTQYF TRBJ2-3 TRBV19 once .